Below, 12 T cell receptor beta chains from the same sample are listed, as sequenced in a study of OX40 agonist ivuxolimab in advanced cancers. Assay used: immunoSEQ multiplex PCR; TCRdb lists only in-frame clones, some missing. The sample includes some 52,000 clones, approximately 80% seen only once; the top ten take around an eighth. The source material was CD4+ or CD8+ T cells sorted from blood, sampled in a trial of the OX40 agonist ivuxolimab. The receptors were sampled from an adult with an advanced solid tumor such as melanoma, head and neck, liver or kidney cancer.

This chain joins TRBV15 and TRBJ2-7; TRBD2 agrees at 7 bases. Per the germline V gene, CDR1 is LNHNV and CDR2 is YYDKDF (reference sequence). The ends lost 0 bases at V and 4 bases at J; junction bases unmatched: 3. The CDR3 totals 14 residues. The CDR3 bases are TGTGCCACCAGCAGAGAAAGACTAGCTTACGAGCAGTACTTC. It yields the protein CATSRERLAYEQYF.

This sequence joins TRBV6-1 and TRBJ2-5, with TRBD1 matching over 10 bases. V shed 4 bases and J 4 bases; nucleotides not matched to a gene: 9. The germline CDR1 and CDR2 sequences are MNHNS and SASEGT. This CDR3 region has 16 residues. The CDR3 region has the DNA TGTGCCAGCAGTGGCCACGACAGGGGGCGGGGAGAGACCCAGTACTTC. Translating gives CASSGHDRGRGETQYF.

This clone was seen more than once but under ten times. V is TRBV27 and J is TRBJ1-6; D remains ambiguous. This CDR3 comprises 13 residues. CDR1 and CDR2 from the germline V gene are MNHEY and SMNVEV (reference sequence). Between the trimmed V and J ends, which lost 4 bases and 9 bases, there was a span of 10 bases. This CDR3 is CASSSGFGSPLHF. The CDR3 DNA is TGTGCCAGCAGTTCGGGGTTCGGTTCACCCCTCCACTTT.

The chain uses TRBV5-6 and TRBJ1-2; the D is unclear. Germline assignment: CDR1 SGHDT and CDR2 YYEEEE. The CDR3 runs 12 residues. V was pared by 1 base and J by 5 bases, with 6 bases between. CDR3 in DNA: TGTGCCAGCAGCTTGCTCCCATATGGCTACACCTTC. Amino acid sequence: CASSLLPYGYTF.

The chain is built from TRBV6-1 and TRBJ2-5; D perhaps matches TRBD1 (6 bases). This CDR3 is 14 amino acids long. Germline-derived CDR1 and CDR2 are MNHNS and SASEGT. V was clipped by 1 base and J by 2 bases, with 8 bases between them. In DNA form, the CDR3 reads TGTGCCAGCAGTGAAGACAGGGTACAAGAGACCCAGTACTTC. This encodes CASSEDRVQETQYF.

In its sample, this clone was seen a few times. The chain carries TRBV18 and TRBJ1-6; 8 bases map to TRBD1. Germline V lookup: CDR1 KGHSH, CDR2 LQKENI. The CDR3 is 14 residues long. The V and J ends lost 4 bases and 9 bases, in that order; junction bases with no gene match: 5. CDR3 nucleotides: TGTGCCAGCTCACTCGGGACAGGTGTTTCACCCCTCCACTTT. Residues: CASSLGTGVSPLHF.

CDR3 amino acids: CASSPELGETQYF. The DNA of the CDR3 is TGTGCCAGCAGTCCCGAATTGGGAGAGACCCAGTACTTC. V and J are TRBV6-5 and TRBJ2-5; D ambiguous. The CDR3 has 13 residues. In germline, CDR1 is MNHEY, CDR2 SVGAGI. Trimming removed 5 bases from V and 4 bases from J, with 11 bases in between.

V and J are TRBV2 and TRBJ2-2; 9 bases are shared with TRBD2. J was trimmed by 3 bases and V by 6 bases; bases with no gene match: 11. CDR1 and CDR2 (germline): SNHLY, FYNNEI. This CDR3 has 17 residues. CDR3 sequence reads: CASRKTSGGADTGELFF. CDR3 nucleotide sequence: TGTGCCAGCAGGAAGACTAGCGGAGGTGCCGACACCGGGGAGCTGTTTTTT.

Only a few counts were recorded for this clone. CDR3 protein: CASSLLGVTDTQYF. The CDR3, as DNA: TGTGCCAGCAGCTTGCTAGGGGTCACAGATACGCAGTATTTT. The V gene is TRBV7-2, the J gene TRBJ2-3, with a weak D call TRBD1 (5 bases). V was pared by 3 bases and J by 2 bases, with 9 bases between. The CDR3 has 14 residues. CDR1 SGHTA and CDR2 FQGNSA come from the germline V gene.

The chain has TRBV5-8 and TRBJ1-2; no clear D gene. V was pared by 0 bases and J by 2 bases, with 5 bases between. CDR3 size: 13 residues. In germline, CDR1 is SGHTS, CDR2 YDEGEE. The CDR3 loop is CASSLDRNYGYTF. CDR3 DNA sequence: TGTGCCAGCAGCTTGGACAGAAACTATGGCTACACCTTC. Supplemented by reference TRBV5-8 and TRBJ1-2, the full variable domain reads EAGVTQSPTHLIKTRGQQATLRCSPISGHTSVYWYQQALGLGLQFLLWYDEGEERNRGNFPPRFSGRQFPNYSSELNVNALELEDSALYLCASSLDRNYGYTFGSGTRLTVV.

The chain joins TRBV28 to TRBJ1-1, with D possibly being TRBD1 (5 bases). Trimming took 9 bases from V and 10 from J, leaving 12 bases between them. Germline V gene data show CDR1 as MDHEN and CDR2 as SYDVKM. The CDR3 contains 10 residues. CDR3 sequence reads: CASRGGGAFF. The CDR3 nucleotides are TGTGCCAGTCGTGGGGGTGGAGCTTTCTTT.

Only one count was recorded for this clone. The chain combines TRBV25-1 with TRBJ1-1; the D is unclear. The germline V gene encodes CDR1 MGHDK and CDR2 SYGVNS. The CDR3 has 11 residues. Trimming took 6 bases from V and 1 from J, leaving 3 bases between them. The DNA for the CDR3 is TGTGCCAGCAGAGAGAACACTGAAGCTTTCTTT. Protein product: CASRENTEAFF.